This is a list of T cell receptor beta chains from one sample in a study of T cell responses to AZD1222 COVID-19 vaccine. Method: immunoSEQ multiplex PCR; TCRdb's copy keeps in-frame clones and lacks some. The sample includes tens of thousands of clones, 70% to 90% seen only once; the top ten take 6.9%. The sample was peripheral blood, taken 28 days after the second AZD1222 dose. The receptors were gathered from an adult who received the AZD1222 COVID-19 vaccine. The CDR3 runs from the conserved cysteine through the conserved F or W. D genes are given only for firm matches. Clone size, where shown, is once, few, many, or a class for clones that have expanded.

TRBJ2-2 | NA | NA | TRBV4-3 | CASSVGRGTGELFF | TGCGCCAGCAGCGTCGGTCGGGGTACCGGGGAGCTGTTTTTT
TRBJ2-7 | NA | NA | TRBV4-2 | CASSQESQGPYEQYF | TGTGCCAGCAGCCAAGAGTCTCAGGGGCCCTACGAGCAGTACTTC
TRBJ2-3 | TRBD2 | NA | TRBV7-9 | CASRAGLAIGDTQYF | TGTGCCAGCAGAGCGGGACTAGCAATTGGAGATACGCAGTATTTT
TRBJ2-2 | NA | NA | TRBV15 | CATSRGGLADGRELFF | TGTGCCACCAGCAGAGGGGGGCTAGCGGACGGGCGGGAGCTGTTTTTT
TRBJ1-1 | NA | NA | TRBV12-3/TRBV12-4 | CASRTGTHTEAFF | TGTGCCAGCAGGACCGGGACACACACTGAAGCTTTCTTT
TRBJ1-5 | TRBD1 | NA | TRBV7-6 | CASSSGQGISNQPQHF | TGTGCCAGCAGCTCAGGACAGGGGATTAGCAATCAGCCCCAGCATTTT
TRBJ2-6 | TRBD1 | NA | TRBV3-1/TRBV3-2 | CASSLQGATGANVLTF | TGTGCCAGCAGTCTACAGGGGGCGACTGGGGCCAACGTCCTGACTTTC
TRBJ2-1 | NA | NA | TRBV10-3 | CAITQGRSNEQFF | TGTGCCATCACACAGGGAAGGTCGAATGAGCAGTTCTTC
TRBJ1-5 | NA | NA | TRBV5-1 | CASSRDVGNQPQHF | TGCGCCAGCAGTAGAGACGTGGGCAATCAGCCCCAGCATTTT
TRBJ1-1 | NA | NA | TRBV2 | CASSAWDIKMNTEAFF | TGTGCCAGCAGTGCTTGGGACATCAAGATGAACACTGAAGCTTTCTTT
TRBJ1-3 | NA | NA | TRBV28 | CASSPPQAVSGNTIYF | TGTGCCAGCAGTCCTCCCCAGGCCGTCTCTGGAAACACCATATATTTT
TRBJ1-2 | NA | NA | TRBV4-3 | CASSQEGAGRGGYTF | TGCGCCAGCAGCCAAGAAGGGGCGGGCCGTGGAGGCTACACCTTC
TRBJ2-7 | TRBD2 | NA | TRBV19 | CASSRDYGFTEQYF | TGTGCCAGTAGCCGGGACTACGGGTTCACCGAGCAGTACTTC
TRBJ2-7 | TRBD2 | NA | TRBV7-2 | CASSPQPISGDYEQYF | TGTGCCAGCAGCCCCCAACCGATTAGCGGGGACTACGAGCAGTACTTC
TRBJ2-3 | TRBD2 | once | TRBV28 | CASSFFLLLAGPTDTQYF | TGTGCCAGCAGTTTTTTCCTCTTACTAGCGGGGCCCACAGATACGCAGTATTTT
TRBJ2-3 | NA | NA | TRBV6-2/TRBV6-3 | CASSYSSYTQYF | TGTGCCAGCAGTTACTCGAGCTATACGCAGTATTTT
TRBJ2-7 | NA | NA | TRBV6-1 | CASSEGVSGSHEQYF | TGTGCCAGCAGTGAAGGAGTATCGGGCTCTCACGAGCAGTACTTC
TRBJ2-7 | NA | NA | TRBV29-1 | CSVERPSSYEQYF | TGCAGCGTTGAAAGGCCGAGCTCCTACGAGCAGTACTTC
TRBJ2-2 | NA | NA | TRBV11-1 | CASSLSGRELFF | TGTGCCAGCAGCTTGTCCGGCAGAGAGCTGTTTTTT
TRBJ2-2 | NA | NA | TRBV19 | CASRGQGPGELFF | TGTGCCAGTAGGGGGCAGGGTCCCGGGGAGCTGTTTTTT
TRBJ1-3 | NA | NA | TRBV7-9 | CASQRSSGNTIYF | TGTGCCAGCCAAAGATCCTCTGGAAACACCATATATTTT
TRBJ2-1 | NA | once | TRBV10-3 | CAISESTGTPNEQFF | TGTGCCATCAGTGAGTCGACCGGGACCCCGAATGAGCAGTTCTTC
TRBJ1-1 | TRBD1 | NA | TRBV2 | CASSVNRGGTEAFF | TGTGCCAGCAGCGTTAACAGGGGCGGAACTGAAGCTTTCTTT
TRBJ2-7 | NA | once | TRBV18 | CASSPPSGREEQYF | TGTGCCAGCTCACCACCCTCGGGGCGGGAAGAGCAGTACTTC
TRBJ2-7 | NA | NA | TRBV6-5 | CASTPQGGLGYEQYF | TGTGCCAGCACTCCGCAGGGGGGTTTGGGCTACGAGCAGTACTTC
TRBJ1-1 | NA | NA | TRBV19 | CASSTGLGEAFF | TGTGCCAGTAGTACAGGGTTGGGTGAAGCTTTCTTT
TRBJ2-7 | NA | NA | TRBV5-1 | CASSLDRDLYEQYF | TGCGCCAGCAGCTTGGACAGGGACCTTTACGAGCAGTACTTC
TRBJ2-7 | NA | NA | TRBV5-1 | CASSLEAEQYF | TGCGCCAGCAGCCTGGAGGCCGAGCAGTACTTC
TRBJ1-5 | TRBD1 | NA | TRBV6-5 | CATQDRAEQPQHF | TGTGCCACCCAGGACAGGGCAGAGCAGCCCCAGCATTTT
TRBJ2-3 | NA | NA | TRBV27 | CASTPNQRGSTQYF | TGTGCCAGCACCCCCAATCAAAGGGGGAGCACGCAGTATTTT
TRBJ1-5 | TRBD1 | NA | TRBV28 | CASGDRGRRQPQHF | TGTGCCAGCGGGGACAGGGGGCGCAGGCAGCCCCAGCATTTT
TRBJ2-1 | NA | NA | TRBV19 | CASTEGLDFVNEQFF | TGTGCCAGTACGGAGGGGCTAGATTTCGTCAATGAGCAGTTCTTC
TRBJ2-7 | NA | NA | TRBV6-4 | CASVVWGVDQYF | TGTGCCAGCGTTGTTTGGGGGGTAGATCAGTACTTC
TRBJ1-1 | NA | NA | TRBV28 | CASTTGTEAFF | TGTGCCAGCACTACTGGGACAGAAGCTTTCTTT
TRBJ1-1 | NA | NA | TRBV5-1 | CASSLDSRGTEAFF | TGCGCCAGCAGCTTGGATTCTAGGGGGACTGAAGCTTTCTTT
TRBJ1-5 | TRBD1 | once | TRBV19 | CASSIRQGVVVQPQHF | TGTGCCAGTAGTATAAGACAGGGGGTAGTTGTTCAGCCCCAGCATTTT
TRBJ2-7 | TRBD2 | NA | TRBV20-1 | CSASGSSGPHSYEQYF | TGCAGTGCTAGTGGGAGTAGCGGGCCACACTCCTACGAGCAGTACTTC
TRBJ2-7 | NA | NA | TRBV2 | CASSYQGYEQYF | TGTGCCAGCAGTTATCAGGGGTACGAGCAGTACTTC
TRBJ1-2 | NA | NA | TRBV19 | CASSFSGLRNYGYTF | TGTGCCAGTAGTTTTTCTGGACTGAGGAACTATGGCTACACCTTC
TRBJ1-1 | NA | NA | TRBV6-2/TRBV6-3 | CASSYYPQAGNTEAFF | TGTGCCAGCAGTTACTACCCACAGGCGGGGAACACTGAAGCTTTCTTT
TRBJ1-1 | NA | NA | TRBV4-1 | CASSQDSGRVGTEAFF | TGCGCCAGCAGCCAAGATTCGGGCAGGGTCGGCACTGAAGCTTTCTTT
TRBJ2-1 | NA | NA | TRBV20-1 | CRGANNNEQFF | TGCAGGGGGGCTAACAACAATGAGCAGTTCTTC
TRBJ2-2 | NA | once | TRBV18 | CASSPSGSDGELFF | TGTGCCAGCTCACCGAGTGGGAGTGACGGGGAGCTGTTTTTT
TRBJ2-7 | TRBD2 | NA | TRBV5-1 | CASSLLAGATYEQYF | TGCGCCAGCAGCTTGTTAGCGGGGGCCACCTACGAGCAGTACTTC
TRBJ1-6 | NA | few | TRBV6-5 | CASSYRVNSPLHF | TGTGCCAGCAGTTACAGGGTTAATTCACCCCTCCACTTT
TRBJ1-2 | NA | NA | TRBV3-1/TRBV3-2 | CASSPGDKDYGYTF | TGTGCCAGCAGCCCGGGAGACAAGGACTATGGCTACACCTTC
TRBJ1-6 | NA | NA | TRBV4-2 | CASSPRVWSNNSPLHF | TGTGCCAGCAGCCCGCGTGTGTGGAGTAATAATTCACCCCTCCACTTT
TRBJ1-4 | NA | once | TRBV30 | CAYRPFFNEKLFF | TGTGCCTACCGCCCGTTCTTTAATGAAAAACTGTTTTTT
TRBJ1-1 | NA | NA | TRBV2 | CASTGDSPEAFF | TGTGCCAGCACAGGAGATAGCCCTGAAGCTTTCTTT
TRBJ1-2 | TRBD1 | once | TRBV6-5 | CASSKGQNYGYTF | TGTGCCAGCAGTAAGGGACAGAACTATGGCTACACCTTC
TRBJ2-3 | TRBD2 | NA | TRBV2 | CASVAGVTDTQYF | TGTGCCAGCGTAGCGGGGGTCACAGATACGCAGTATTTT
TRBJ1-1 | TRBD1 | NA | TRBV6-5 | CASWRTGALVFF | TGTGCCAGCTGGCGGACAGGGGCCTTGGTTTTCTTT
TRBJ2-7 | TRBD2 | NA | TRBV6-5 | CASSYKGAGAGYEQYF | TGTGCCAGCAGTTACAAAGGGGCGGGAGCGGGCTACGAGCAGTACTTC
TRBJ2-3 | TRBD2 | NA | TRBV14 | CASRLRTSGGPWGTDTQYF | TGTGCCAGCAGACTTCGGACTAGCGGGGGCCCGTGGGGCACAGATACGCAGTATTTT
TRBJ1-4 | TRBD1 | NA | TRBV15 | CATSSYRGQGRWKLFF | TGTGCCACCAGCAGTTATAGGGGGCAGGGGCGGTGGAAACTGTTTTTT
TRBJ2-7 | TRBD1 | NA | TRBV11-2 | CASSSLLTGGRVEQYF | TGTGCCAGCAGCTCCTTGTTGACAGGGGGAAGGGTCGAGCAGTACTTC
TRBJ2-7 | NA | NA | TRBV11-3 | CASSLTESSYEQYF | TGTGCCAGCAGTTTGACCGAGAGCTCCTACGAGCAGTACTTC
TRBJ2-7 | NA | NA | TRBV28 | CASTPGGSYEQYF | TGTGCCAGCACTCCGGGTGGCTCCTACGAGCAGTACTTC